A selection of T cell receptor beta chains follows, all from one sample in a study of CD8 T cells in ankylosing spondylitis. A single record per CDR3 protein comes from TCRdb applying MiXCR to the 5' RACE reads. The table records fewer than 350,000 distinct CDR3 sequences, about 9.9% of them present only once. The specimen was blood, either unsorted or a sorted T cell fraction (not recorded which). These receptor sequences come from a female donor with ankylosing spondylitis or in good health (not recorded which). Both conserved end residues are part of each CDR3. The D gene is left open where the match is weak. Clone size, where shown, is once, few, many, or a class for clones that have expanded.

>TRBV12-3/TRBV12-4|many|-|TRBJ2-7
TGTGCCAGCAGTTACTCCGGGGCCCGAGAGCAGTACTTC
CASSYSGAREQYF
>TRBV10-3|many|-|TRBJ2-1
TGTGCCATTAGAACAGGGACGTACAATGAGCAGTTCTTC
CAIRTGTYNEQFF
>TRBV11-2|few|TRBD2|TRBJ2-3
TGTGCCAGCAGCCCACAGACTAGCACCTACACAGATACGCAGTATTTT
CASSPQTSTYTDTQYF
>TRBV7-2|many|-|TRBJ1-1
TGTGCCAGCAGCTCCTATTCCCGGGACAAGAGGGAAGCTTTCTTT
CASSSYSRDKREAFF
>TRBV29-1|many|-|TRBJ2-1
TGCAGCGTTATCAGAGGAACGGAGAACAATGAGCAGTTCTTC
CSVIRGTENNEQFF
>TRBV5-1|many|TRBD1|TRBJ2-7
TGCGCCAGCAGCTTAAGGGGGCAGTACGAGCAGTACTTC
CASSLRGQYEQYF
>TRBV3-1|-|-|TRBJ1-2
TGTGCCTGCAGCCCAAGATCTCCTCGGGCCATAGGGGGTGGCTACACCTTC
CACSPRSPRAIGGGYTF
>TRBV28|many|-|TRBJ1-6
TGTGCCAGCAGGGAAAACAGGATTAGGGTTTCACCCCTCCACTTT
CASRENRIRVSPLHF
>TRBV11-2|many|-|TRBJ1-6
TGTGCCAGCAGCTTAGCCCTTGGCAGGGTCCGTTCACCCCTCCACTTT
CASSLALGRVRSPLHF
>TRBV5-6|-|-|TRBJ1-2
TGTGCCAGCAGCCCGGGACGGACCACGGCCGGCTACACCTTC
CASSPGRTTAGYTF
>TRBV5-1|many|-|TRBJ1-1
TGCGCCAGCAGCTTGGGGCAACCGAACACTGAAGCTTTCTTT
CASSLGQPNTEAFF
>TRBV27|-|-|TRBJ2-4
TGTGCCAGCAGTTTATCGGGGTCGGGAGTGGGGAACATTCAGTACTTC
CASSLSGSGVGNIQYF
>TRBV6-1|many|-|TRBJ2-3
TGTGCCAGCAGGAAACTTGCAGGAACTAGCACAGATACGCAGTATTTT
CASRKLAGTSTDTQYF
>TRBV28|-|-|TRBJ2-5
TGTGCCAGCAGTTCACACAGGAGGGGGAACCAAGAGACCCAGTACTTC
CASSSHRRGNQETQYF
>TRBV6-1|few|-|TRBJ2-7
TGTGCCAGCACCCCGCCCGGGACTCCCTCCTACGAGCAGTACTTC
CASTPPGTPSYEQYF
>TRBV27|-|TRBD1|TRBJ1-4
TGTGCCAGCAGCGGGGGGACAGGGGGCGCTTCTAATGAAAAACTGTTTTTT
CASSGGTGGASNEKLFF
>TRBV27|many|-|TRBJ2-1
TGTGCCAGCAGGGGGTGGGGAGGAGTAAATGAGCAGTTCTTC
CASRGWGGVNEQFF
>TRBV5-1|few|-|TRBJ2-3
TGCGCCAGCAGCCTGGAGGGGGGGGGCTACACAGATACGCAGTATTTT
CASSLEGGGYTDTQYF
>TRBV29-1|many|-|TRBJ2-1
TGCAGCGTTCATCACAATGAGCAGTTCTTC
CSVHHNEQFF
>TRBV7-8|many|TRBD2|TRBJ2-7
TGTGCCAGCAGCTTAGTTGGCGGGAGGGCCTACGAGCAGTACTTC
CASSLVGGRAYEQYF
>TRBV5-1|few|-|TRBJ2-5
TGCGCCAGCACAAGGGTGGACCCCGCGGAGGCCCAGTACTTC
CASTRVDPAEAQYF
>TRBV9|many|TRBD2|TRBJ2-2
TGTGCCAGCAGCGAATCTAGCGGGGGGGCCTACACCGGGGAGCTGTTTTTT
CASSESSGGAYTGELFF
>TRBV12-3/TRBV12-4|many|-|TRBJ1-3
TGTGCCAGCAGTTTAACTATTGGAAACACCATATATTTT
CASSLTIGNTIYF
>TRBV6-1|many|TRBD2|TRBJ2-3
TGTGCCAGCAGGGCTAGCGGGAGCCCCCGCACAGATACGCAGTATTTT
CASRASGSPRTDTQYF
>TRBV4-3|-|TRBD2|TRBJ2-1
TGCGCCAGCAGCCAAGATGCTAGCGGGAGGAGGGATGAGCAGTTCTTC
CASSQDASGRRDEQFF
>TRBV28|few|TRBD1|TRBJ2-2
TGTGCTATTGGGACAGGGGGCACCGGGGAGCTGTTTTTT
CAIGTGGTGELFF
>TRBV11-1|few|TRBD2|TRBJ2-1
TGTGCCAGCAGCCGCACCGCCCTTATTCAACTAGCGGGGGGCGGGAATGAGCAGTTCTTC
CASSRTALIQLAGGGNEQFF
>TRBV28|many|-|TRBJ2-7
TGTGCCAGCAGTTTATTGACAGGTTCCGAGCAGTACTTC
CASSLLTGSEQYF
>TRBV14|-|-|TRBJ2-5
TGTGCCAGCAGCCAAGATATTGGGGCGACCCAGTACTTC
CASSQDIGATQYF
>TRBV4-1|few|TRBD1|TRBJ1-5
TGCGCCAGCAGCCAAGGGGGTAGGACAGGGAGCAATCAGCCCCAGCATTTT
CASSQGGRTGSNQPQHF
>TRBV7-8|many|-|TRBJ2-7
TGTGCCAGCAGCCCCTGGGCAGTTACCTACGAGCAGTACTTC
CASSPWAVTYEQYF
>TRBV12-3/TRBV12-4|many|-|TRBJ1-2
TGTGCCAGCAGTTTAGGACAGTTCTATGGCTACACCTTC
CASSLGQFYGYTF
>TRBV5-1|many|-|TRBJ2-2
TGCGCCAGCAGCCCTCTCCAGGGGGGCACCGGGGAGCCGTTTTTT
CASSPLQGGTGEPFF
>TRBV2|-|TRBD1|TRBJ1-3
TGTGCTCTCTCTCACTTGCGGACAGGGGATGCTTCTGGAAACACCATATATTTT
CALSHLRTGDASGNTIYF
>TRBV10-3|-|-|TRBJ2-7
TGTGCCATCACCCAGGACGGCTACGAGCAGTACTTC
CAITQDGYEQYF
>TRBV7-9|few|TRBD1|TRBJ2-5
TGTACCAGCAGCAATCCGGGACAGGGACCGGATGGTCAGTACTTC
CTSSNPGQGPDGQYF
>TRBV20-1|many|-|TRBJ2-5
TGCAACAGAAGGTGGATAGGGGAGACCCAGTACTTC
CNRRWIGETQYF
>TRBV24-1|many|TRBD2|TRBJ2-1
TGTGCCACCAGGGGGAGGGGCCAATACAATGAGCAGTTCTTC
CATRGRGQYNEQFF
>TRBV7-6|many|-|TRBJ2-3
TGTGCCAGCAGCCCTGGGATAACAAGCACAGATACGCAGTATTTT
CASSPGITSTDTQYF
>TRBV28|many|-|TRBJ2-5
TGTGCCAGCAGGACTCCCGACCCAGTAGCAGCAAAGTACTTC
CASRTPDPVAAKYF
>TRBV3-1|few|-|TRBJ2-7
TGTGCCAGCAGCCAAGGTGTTCAGGGCTCCTACGAGCAGTACTTC
CASSQGVQGSYEQYF
>TRBV6-1|many|-|TRBJ1-5
TGTGCCAGCAGCGCAGACACGCGCCTAAATCAGCCCCAGCATTTT
CASSADTRLNQPQHF
>TRBV4-2|many|-|TRBJ2-1
TGTGCCAGCAGCCCCACTTTGTGGGAGTCCTACAATGAGCAGTTCTTC
CASSPTLWESYNEQFF
>TRBV10-3|many|TRBD2|TRBJ2-3
TGTGCCATCAGTGTGACTAGCGCGAGCACAGATACGCAGTATTTT
CAISVTSASTDTQYF
>TRBV20-1|many|TRBD2|TRBJ2-1
TGCAGTGCTAGTGGCTCTAGCGGGACATACAATGAGCAGTTCTTC
CSASGSSGTYNEQFF
>TRBV20-1|many|-|TRBJ1-4
TGCAGTGCTAGCGGCGGGGCAAGTGAAAAACTGTTTTTT
CSASGGASEKLFF
>TRBV5-1|many|-|TRBJ1-1
TGCGCCAGCAGCTTGGTGGGGGTTGGCTCTGAAGCTTTCTTT
CASSLVGVGSEAFF
>TRBV18|many|TRBD2|TRBJ2-3
TGTGCCAGCTCACCGAATCTTGCGGGAGGTGCAGATACGCAGTATTTT
CASSPNLAGGADTQYF
>TRBV28|many|TRBD2|TRBJ2-1
TGTGCCAGCAGCACAACCGGGACTAGCGGGGTCTTC
CASSTTGTSGVF